Following are 16 T cell receptor beta chains from one sample sequenced in a study of cytomegalovirus exposure and HLA in healthy donors. PCR amplification relied on 60 Vbeta primers (plus 13 Jbeta primers). The method was immunoSEQ multiplex PCR; TCRdb's version includes in-frame clones alone and lacks a portion of them. The sample yields around 130,000 clones, about 80% seen once. The sample taken for sequencing was PBMCs. The receptors were gathered from a male donor in good health and CMV-seronegative.

This chain links TRBV5-8 with TRBJ1-5; D is ambiguous. Germline values: CDR1 SGHTS, CDR2 YDEGEE. The CDR3 spans 13 residues. V was shortened by 4 bases and J by 5 bases, with 10 bases between the two germline ends. DNA of the CDR3: TGTGCCAGCAGCCGGACTCTAGATCAGCCCCAGCATTTT. Encoded protein: CASSRTLDQPQHF. Using reference TRBV5-8 and TRBJ1-5 for the parts outside the CDR3, the full variable domain is EAGVTQSPTHLIKTRGQQATLRCSPISGHTSVYWYQQALGLGLQFLLWYDEGEERNRGNFPPRFSGRQFPNYSSELNVNALELEDSALYLCASSRTLDQPQHFGDGTRLSIL.

This rearrangement joins TRBV28 to TRBJ2-1; 8 positions match TRBD1. CDR3 size: 15 residues. CDR1 MDHEN and CDR2 SYDVKM come from the germline V gene. With 1 base clipped from V and 2 bases from J, the junction kept 1 base outside the gene matches. The CDR3 region has the DNA TGTGCCAGCAGTTTATCGGACAGGGCCTACAATGAGCAGTTCTTC. Its translation: CASSLSDRAYNEQFF.

The chain carries TRBV6-5 and TRBJ1-5; a weak D match, TRBD1 (6 bases). V gave up 6 bases and J gave up 5 bases, with 11 bases separating them. Per the germline V gene, CDR1 is MNHEY and CDR2 is SVGAGI. This CDR3 has 13 amino acids. The CDR3 DNA reads as TGTGCCAGCAGAAACGACAGGTATCAGCCCCAGCATTTT. Protein product: CASRNDRYQPQHF.

V and J are TRBV29-1 and TRBJ2-7; D is possibly TRBD1 (6 bases). The germline V gene encodes CDR1 SQVTM and CDR2 ANQGSEA. The CDR3 is 15 residues long. V dropped 4 bases and J dropped 0 bases, with 16 bases sitting between them. The CDR3 is CSVVGDGQTSYEQYF. CDR3 coding DNA: TGCAGCGTTGTCGGGGACGGACAGACCTCCTACGAGCAGTACTTC.

CDR3: CAIREGPAYEQYF. As DNA, the CDR3 is TGTGCCATCAGGGAGGGCCCAGCCTACGAGCAGTACTTC. The rearrangement uses TRBV10-3 and TRBJ2-7; TRBD2 might be the D (6 bases). The germline V gene has CDR1 ENHRY and CDR2 SYGVKD. The CDR3 extends over 13 amino acids. Between the trimmed V and J ends, which lost 6 bases and 2 bases, there was a span of 11 bases.

The chain is built from TRBV14 and TRBJ1-6; 8 bases match TRBD1. J gave up 2 bases and V 0 bases, and 6 bases lay outside the gene matches. CDR1 SGHDN and CDR2 FVKESK come from the germline V gene. This CDR3 contains 18 residues. CDR3 amino acids: CASSQDIRQGTYNSPLHF. Here the CDR3 DNA reads TGTGCCAGCAGCCAAGATATACGACAGGGGACCTATAATTCACCCCTCCACTTT.

This rearrangement joins TRBV7-8 to TRBJ2-5; D is perhaps TRBD2 (7 bases). Germline CDR1 SGHVS, CDR2 FQNEAQ. Trimming cost V 0 bases and J 2 bases, with 19 bases left between them. This CDR3 spans 18 amino acids. The CDR3 sequence: CASSLAQGSGEIQETQYF. CDR3 DNA: TGTGCCAGCAGCTTAGCGCAGGGGAGCGGGGAGATACAAGAGACCCAGTACTTC.

This rearrangement joins TRBV6-5 to TRBJ2-7, with a tentative D call TRBD2 (6 bases). With 0 bases removed from V and 7 bases from J, the gap between germline ends came to 13 bases. The germline V gene has CDR1 MNHEY and CDR2 SVGAGI. The CDR3 sequence is 14 residues long. Here the CDR3 DNA reads TGTGCCAGCAGTTACTCGGTCGCCGGGGGAGAGCAGTACTTC. Protein sequence: CASSYSVAGGEQYF.

The rearrangement links TRBV7-9 to TRBJ2-7; the D gene is possibly TRBD1 (6 bases). Germline V gene lookup returns CDR1 SEHNR and CDR2 FQNEAQ (reference sequence). The CDR3 is made up of 13 amino acids. Trimming removed 4 bases from V and 3 bases from J, with 10 bases in between. The CDR3 nucleotides are TGTGCCAGCAGCTCCTGGACAGACTACGAGCAGTACTTC. It translates to CASSSWTDYEQYF.

The chain recombines TRBV2 with TRBJ2-3; TRBD2 aligns across 10 bases. The ends lost 2 bases at V and 2 bases at J; junction bases unmatched: 4. The CDR3 sequence is 16 residues long. Per the germline V gene, CDR1 is SNHLY and CDR2 is FYNNEI. CDR3 bases: TGTGCCAGCAGTGAACTAGCGGGAGACCCCACAGATACGCAGTATTTT. Translating it yields CASSELAGDPTDTQYF. Based on the CDR3 plus reference TRBV2 and TRBJ2-3, the full variable domain is EPEVTQTPSHQVTQMGQEVILRCVPISNHLYFYWYRQILGQKVEFLVSFYNNEISEKSEIFDDQFSVERPDGSNFTLKIRSTKLEDSAMYFCASSELAGDPTDTQYFGPGTRLTVL.

Only one count was recorded for this clone. The genes are TRBV16 and TRBJ1-2; D not certain. The V end lost 3 bases, the J end lost 1 base, and 9 bases lay between the germline ends. Looked up from germline, CDR1 is KGHSY and CDR2 is FQNENV. The CDR3 totals 14 residues. This CDR3 is CASSHPTGNYGYTF. As DNA, the CDR3 is TGTGCCAGCAGCCATCCCACCGGTAACTATGGCTACACCTTC.

The chain joins TRBV18 to TRBJ1-5; no reliable D call. Per germline, CDR1 KGHSH and CDR2 LQKENI. V lost 4 bases to trimming and J lost 7 bases, with 11 bases between them. This CDR3 region has 13 residues. In DNA, the CDR3 is TGTGCCAGCTCACAAATTCGGAGGCAGCCCCAGCATTTT. This codes for CASSQIRRQPQHF.

The chain recombines TRBV4-1 with TRBJ1-5; possible D gene TRBD1, 5 bases. Trimming removed 1 base at V and 10 bases at J, with 17 bases between. Germline CDR1 reads MGHRA; CDR2 reads YSYEKL. This CDR3 spans 15 amino acids. CDR3: CASSQGAGRRFPQHF. CDR3 in DNA: TGCGCCAGCAGCCAAGGGGCGGGACGGCGCTTCCCCCAGCATTTT.

As to this clone: In the same sample, other DNA sequences code for this CDR3. J is TRBJ2-1 and V is TRBV5-1; TRBD1 is a possible D gene (5 bases). The V end was cut by 4 bases, the J end by 2 bases, with 13 bases between. The germline gives CDR1 SGHRS, CDR2 YFSETQ. This CDR3 is built from 15 residues. This CDR3 reads CASSIQGPAYNEQFF. The CDR3 DNA reads as TGCGCCAGCAGCATCCAGGGCCCGGCCTACAATGAGCAGTTCTTC.

The chain uses TRBV18 and TRBJ2-7; tentatively, D is TRBD1 (5 bases). Germline CDR1 and CDR2: KGHSH and LQKENI. This CDR3 region has 13 residues. Between the trimmed V and J ends, which lost 1 base and 5 bases, there was a span of 9 bases. This CDR3 is CASSPLQGDEQYF. The CDR3 region has the DNA TGTGCCAGCTCACCACTCCAGGGCGACGAGCAGTACTTC.

This chain connects TRBV5-6 to TRBJ1-2; D might be TRBD1 (5 bases). The CDR3 has 14 residues. Germline CDR1 SGHDT, CDR2 YYEEEE. V lost 2 bases and J lost 6, with 14 bases in between. This CDR3 reads CASSLRQPRDGYTF. For the CDR3, the DNA is TGTGCCAGCAGCTTACGACAGCCCAGGGATGGCTACACCTTC.